These 9 T cell receptor beta chains originate from one sample sequenced in a study of T cell responses to AZD1222 COVID-19 vaccine (dated by TCRdb to 2020 to 2023). The sample's time point, from its label and the paper: about 28 days (+/-7) after the second vaccine dose. The library was prepared using the immunoSEQ multiplex PCR assay. Imported from immuneACCESS, the table was reduced by TCRdb to in-frame sequences with V and J called. These copies leave out some clones; in studies compared against another copy, an unresolved V gene accounts for under half, and the cause of the remainder is not known. Counted in this sample were 65,000 to 100,000 clones; around nine tenths of them appeared once. 6.9% of the sample goes to the ten largest clones. The sample consisted of peripheral blood, taken 28 days after the second AZD1222 dose. These TCRs come from an adult who received the AZD1222 COVID-19 vaccine.

CDR3 nucleotides: TGTGCCAGCAGCCAAGTCGTCAATGAGCAGTTCTTC. Protein product: CASSQVVNEQFF. V and J are TRBV3-1 (or the pseudogene TRBV3-2) and TRBJ2-1; D is uncertain. Trimming took 1 base from V and 6 from J, leaving 4 bases between them. Per the germline V gene, CDR1 is LGHDT and CDR2 is YNNKEL (reference sequence). The CDR3 covers 12 residues.

CDR3 amino acids: CASLQIQGCNQPQHF. The CDR3 DNA is TGCGCCAGCCTACAAATTCAGGGTTGCAATCAGCCCCAGCATTTT. This rearrangement joins TRBV10-1 to TRBJ1-5, with a possible D match to TRBD1 (5 bases). V lost 8 bases, J lost 2 bases, and 16 bases lay in between. The CDR3 contains 15 residues. Germline V gene lookup returns CDR1 WNHNN and CDR2 SYGVQD (reference sequence).

The chain links TRBV15 to TRBJ2-7; 7 nucleotides align to TRBD2. V lost 3 bases to trimming and J lost 0 bases; unmatched junction nucleotides: 8. CDR1 LNHNV and CDR2 YYDKDF come from the germline V gene (reference sequence). CDR3 length: 16 amino acids. The CDR3 coding sequence is TGTGCCACCAGCAGGGTTCAGGGAGGGAGCTCCTACGAGCAGTACTTC. This gives the protein CATSRVQGGSSYEQYF.

The rearrangement links TRBV24-1 to TRBJ1-5; D perhaps matches TRBD1 (5 bases). In germline, CDR1 is KGHDR, CDR2 SFDVKD. The CDR3 extends over 14 amino acids. The germline V and J ends were trimmed by 9 bases and 7 bases, with 18 bases remaining between them. The CDR3 nucleotides are TGTGCCACCTCTTTACCCGGGACGGGACAGCCCCAGCATTTT. It translates to CATSLPGTGQPQHF.

The chain links TRBV6-7 to TRBJ2-5, with 8 bases that match TRBD2. TRBV6-7 is known as an ORF, though its function is uncertain. The CDR3 covers 15 residues. J lost 5 bases, V lost 4 bases, and 9 bases had no gene match. CDR3 coding DNA: TGTGCCAGCAGTTGCCGGGGGGGGGAGGGGGAGACCCAGTACTTC. Amino acid sequence: CASSCRGGEGETQYF.

The chain combines TRBV5-1 with TRBJ2-2; 9 positions agree with TRBD1. Trimming removed 4 bases from V and 5 bases from J; junction bases left unmatched: 9. The germline CDR1 and CDR2 sequences are SGHRS and YFSETQ. The CDR3 has 16 amino acids. CDR3 nucleotide sequence: TGCGCCAGCAGCGTCGGAGGGACAGGGATTACCGGGGAGCTGTTTTTT. Its protein is CASSVGGTGITGELFF.

This chain joins TRBV6-5 and TRBJ1-5; no clear D. CDR1 and CDR2 (germline): MNHEY, SVGAGI. The CDR3 covers 13 residues. Trimming cost V 3 bases and J 6 bases, with 9 bases left between them. The CDR3: CASSYSPTQPQHF. The CDR3 DNA sequence: TGTGCCAGCAGTTATTCCCCCACTCAGCCCCAGCATTTT.

The table lists this clone with a few counts. This rearrangement joins TRBV15 to TRBJ1-5; TRBD1 might be the D (6 bases). CDR3 length: 15 amino acids. Trimming took off 0 bases at V and 2 bases at J, with 8 bases between the two ends. CDR1 and CDR2 from the germline V gene are LNHNV and YYDKDF (reference sequence). Here the CDR3 reads CATSRDSGGNQPQHF. The CDR3 DNA reads TGTGCCACCAGCAGAGATTCAGGGGGCAATCAGCCCCAGCATTTT.

The J gene is TRBJ1-5, the V gene TRBV28; 8 bases are shared with TRBD1. Germline V gene data show CDR1 as MDHEN and CDR2 as SYDVKM. Losses at the gene ends were 10 bases for V and 3 bases for J; bases not matched to a gene: 11. CDR3 size: 15 residues. CDR3 sequence reads: CATGQGTLLNQPQHF. CDR3 sequence (DNA): TGTGCCACCGGACAGGGAACATTACTCAATCAGCCCCAGCATTTT.